This T cell receptor beta chain was identified in a study of blood T cell repertoires in COVID-19. On the study more broadly: Sites in the United States, Italy and Spain provided acute and convalescent COVID-19 samples. T cells, B-cell-depleted T cells, or PBMCs provided the cDNA or gDNA that served as material.

Clones were sequenced by immunoSEQ multiplex PCR, and TCRdb holds only the in-frame ones, with some missing. The sample carries 200,000 to 250,000 clones, around 87% recorded once. This CDR3 region has 16 residues. Trimming at V came to 0 bases and at J to 7 bases, leaving 7 bases not matched to a gene. CDR1 MGHRA and CDR2 YSYEKL come from the germline V gene. The material sequenced was peripheral blood. V usage is TRBV4-1 and J usage is TRBJ1-5, with 9 bases matching TRBD1. The clonotype comes from a man between 60 and 70 years old with acute or convalescent COVID-19. CDR3 sequence (DNA): TGCGCCAGCAGCCAAGAAGGGGGACAGGGCGGCCAGCCCCAGCATTTT. It encodes CASSQEGGQGGQPQHF.